The subject of this entry is one T cell receptor beta chain. The antigen remains undetermined. The data belong to a study of cytomegalovirus exposure and HLA in healthy donors. Whole-study findings and limits: As was reported, the classifier diagnosed cytomegalovirus status with high specificity and sensitivity. DRB1 showed the most TCR associations and HLA-C the fewest in a later analysis, as rates varied by HLA locus.

Both 60 Vbeta primers and 13 Jbeta primers went into the PCR. Data came from immunoSEQ multiplex PCR; TCRdb stores just in-frame clones and leaves some out. Of about 200,000 clones listed, about 72% are singletons. Germline V gene sequence: CDR1 GTSNPN, CDR2 SVGIG (reference sequence). This CDR3 contains 17 residues. The V gene lost 2 bases and the J gene lost 6 bases, with 22 bases spanning the gap. J is TRBJ2-2 and V is TRBV30; a possible D gene is TRBD2 (5 bases). What was sequenced was PBMCs. The clonotype was recovered from a male donor in good health and CMV-seronegative. The CDR3 protein is CAWSSGREEGWAGELFF. CDR3 sequence (DNA): TGTGCCTGGAGTTCTGGACGGGAAGAAGGGTGGGCCGGGGAGCTGTTTTTT.